These T cell receptor beta chains were read from a single sample in a study of spatial heterogeneity in lung cancer. TCRdb analysed the 5' RACE reads with MiXCR anew, one entry per CDR3 protein. The sample shows 12,000 or so distinct CDR3 sequences, 4% to 5.5% of them seen only once. The sequencing used lung tumor tissue, collected at surgery. The source of these receptors is a male donor with early-stage non-small cell lung cancer. Both conserved end residues are part of each CDR3. The order of the fields is clone size, D gene, V gene, J gene, CDR3 DNA, CDR3 protein. D genes are given only for firm matches. Only part of the rows carry a size: once, few, many, or a class if the clone is expanded.

>many|.|TRBV10-1|TRBJ1-2
TGCGCCAGTACCGTGGGACATCCTAACTATGGCTACACCTTC
CASTVGHPNYGYTF
>many|.|TRBV5-6|TRBJ2-1
TGTGCCAGCAGCTTGTTAGGGGTTGAGCAGTTCTTC
CASSLLGVEQFF
>few|.|TRBV7-2|TRBJ2-1
TGTGCCAGCAGCTTGACCGGGACATTGAATGAGCAGTTCTTC
CASSLTGTLNEQFF
>many|.|TRBV18|TRBJ2-4
TGTGCCAGCTCACGGATTGTCAAAAACATTCAGTACTTC
CASSRIVKNIQYF
>many|.|TRBV5-1|TRBJ2-7
TGCGCCAGCAGCTTGGAGCAGGGTAACTACGAGCAGTACTTC
CASSLEQGNYEQYF
>few|.|TRBV23-1|TRBJ2-7
TGCGCCAGCAGTCCCGGGGGTAGCTCCTACGAGCAGTACTTC
CASSPGGSSYEQYF
>many|.|TRBV27|TRBJ2-2
TGTGCCAGCAGTTTCTCAGGGATGGGCACCGGGGAGCTGTTT
CASSFSGMGTGELF
>many|.|TRBV7-2|TRBJ2-5
TGTGCCAGCAGCTTAGAGACAGCTCAAGAGACCCAGTACTTC
CASSLETAQETQYF
>many|TRBD1|TRBV6-1|TRBJ2-7
TGTGCCAGCAGTGAAGTGAGGACAGGGGTTCCCGAGCAGTACTTC
CASSEVRTGVPEQYF
>many|TRBD1|TRBV29-1|TRBJ1-5
TGCAGCATTGGGGGACAGGGCCAGAATCAGCCCCAGCATTTT
CSIGGQGQNQPQHF
>many|TRBD2|TRBV2|TRBJ2-3
TGTGCCAGCAGTGAAGCCCTAACTAGCGGGGACACTACAGATACGCAGTATTTT
CASSEALTSGDTTDTQYF
>many|.|TRBV7-2|TRBJ1-2
TGTGCCAGCAGCGCCGACAGATATGGCTACACCTTC
CASSADRYGYTF
>many|TRBD1|TRBV6-6|TRBJ2-7
TGTGCCAGCAGTTACACCGGGACAGTAAAAAAGTACGAGCAGTACTTC
CASSYTGTVKKYEQYF
>medium-sized|.|TRBV4-1|TRBJ2-3
TGCGCCAGCAGCCAAGAGCCGCGCACGCAGTATTTT
CASSQEPRTQYF
>.|.|TRBV4-1|TRBJ1-2
TGCGCCAGCAGCCAAGATGGCACAGCCCAAAGGAGCTATGGCTACACCTTC
CASSQDGTAQRSYGYTF
>many|TRBD2|TRBV7-9|TRBJ2-1
TGTGCCAGCAGCATGGGACTAGCGGTCAATGACCAGTTCTTC
CASSMGLAVNDQFF
>many|.|TRBV20-1|TRBJ2-3
TGCAGTGCTGGACTTAGGAGCACAGATACGCAGTATTTT
CSAGLRSTDTQYF
>many|.|TRBV12-3/TRBV12-4|TRBJ2-5
TGTGCCAGCAGTTTGTACGAGACCCAGTACTTC
CASSLYETQYF
>many|.|TRBV28|TRBJ2-7
TGTGCCAGCAGTTGGGGGGCCCCTTCCTACGAGCAGTACTTC
CASSWGAPSYEQYF
>many|.|TRBV5-1|TRBJ2-3
TGCGCCAGCAGCTTGGAGGACGGCGGGGCGCAGTATTTT
CASSLEDGGAQYF
>many|.|TRBV10-3|TRBJ2-5
TGTGCCATCAGTGAGTCGGCGGGGGCGGAGACCCAGTACTTC
CAISESAGAETQYF
>many|.|TRBV2|TRBJ2-1
TGTGCCAGCAGAGGGTCCTACAATGAGCAGTTCTTC
CASRGSYNEQFF
>many|.|TRBV29-1|TRBJ2-7
TGCAGCGTGGGGTCACAGGGCCGCGAGCAGTACTTC
CSVGSQGREQYF
>many|TRBD1|TRBV13|TRBJ1-1
TGTGCCAGCAGCACAGAGACAGGGATGAACACTGAAGCTTTCTTT
CASSTETGMNTEAFF
>many|.|TRBV7-2|TRBJ2-5
TGTGCCAGCAGCTTAAGGGGGGACCAAGAGACCCAGTACTTC
CASSLRGDQETQYF
>.|TRBD1|TRBV10-3|TRBJ2-2
TGTGCCGTAGCTGTGGGGACAGGGAACACCGGGGAGCTGTTTTTT
CAVAVGTGNTGELFF
>few|.|TRBV10-3|TRBJ2-1
TGTGCCATCAGTGGGCCCTCGCCGACGGACAATGAGCAGTTCTTC
CAISGPSPTDNEQFF
>many|.|TRBV5-6|TRBJ1-2
TGTGCCAGCAGCTTAACCGGAACAGACTATGGCTACACCTTC
CASSLTGTDYGYTF
>many|TRBD2|TRBV11-2|TRBJ2-5
TGTGCCAGCAGCTTAGGACTAGCCCAAGAGACCCAGTACTTC
CASSLGLAQETQYF
>many|.|TRBV29-1|TRBJ1-1
TGCAGCGCTAGAAGGGGGGGGATGAACACTGAAGCTTTCTTT
CSARRGGMNTEAFF
>many|TRBD1|TRBV2|TRBJ1-1
TGTGCCAGCAGACCGGACAGGGAGACTGAAGCTTTCTTT
CASRPDRETEAFF
>many|.|TRBV6-6|TRBJ1-1
TGTGCCAGCAGTTACCTGGGGAATACTGAAGCTTTCTTT
CASSYLGNTEAFF
>many|.|TRBV29-1|TRBJ2-6
TGCAGCGCCCTGGTAGGTTGGGTCTCTGGGGCCAACGTCCTGACTTTC
CSALVGWVSGANVLTF
>many|TRBD2|TRBV4-3|TRBJ2-3
TGCGCCAGCAGCTCACTAGCGGGGGACACAGATACGCAGTATTTT
CASSSLAGDTDTQYF
>.|.|TRBV12-3/TRBV12-4|TRBJ2-1
TGTGCCAGCAGTTTGGCCAACAATGAGCAGTTCTTC
CASSLANNEQFF
>many|TRBD2|TRBV18|TRBJ2-1
TGTGCCACAATACCGCTAGCGGACAATGAGCAGTTCTTC
CATIPLADNEQFF
>.|TRBD1|TRBV7-9|TRBJ1-2
TGTGCCAGCAGCTTAGCGACAGGGTTGGATGGCTACACCTTC
CASSLATGLDGYTF
>medium-sized|.|TRBV20-1|TRBJ2-6
TGCAGTGCTCAAAGGGGGGGCTCTGGGGCCAACGTCCTGACTTTC
CSAQRGGSGANVLTF
>.|.|TRBV5-1|TRBJ1-1
TGCGCCAGCAGCTTGTTAGGGTATGGTACTGAAGCTTTCTTT
CASSLLGYGTEAFF
>.|.|TRBV4-3|TRBJ2-1
TGCGCCAGCAGCCAAGATATTAATTCGATGGCCTACAATGAGCAGTTCTTC
CASSQDINSMAYNEQFF
>medium-sized|.|TRBV10-2|TRBJ1-2
TGCGCCAGCAGTGAGGACGGGAACTATGGCTACACCTTC
CASSEDGNYGYTF
>.|TRBD1|TRBV4-3|TRBJ1-6
TGCGCCAGCAGCCAAGATGCCACGGGACAGGAAAATTCACCCCTCCACTTT
CASSQDATGQENSPLHF
>many|TRBD1|TRBV20-1|TRBJ2-7
TGCAGTGCTAGGGGAGGGACAGGGGCCTACGAGCAGTACTTC
CSARGGTGAYEQYF
>many|.|TRBV5-1|TRBJ1-1
TGCGCCAGCAGCTTGGCCTTAGGAGACACTGAAGCTTTCTTT
CASSLALGDTEAFF
>many|.|TRBV7-9|TRBJ2-5
TGTGCCAGCAGCTTCTATGGACAAAAAGAGACCCAGTACTTC
CASSFYGQKETQYF
>many|.|TRBV27|TRBJ2-2
TGTGCCAGCAGCCCTACACTACTCGGGGAGCTGTTTTTT
CASSPTLLGELFF